This T cell receptor beta chain originates from a study of T cell repertoires in cytomegalovirus infection (dated by TCRdb to about 2019). Turning to the overall study: Peptide stimulations targeted recently identified HLA-C-restricted CMV epitopes, whose presentation resists viral immunomodulation, together with well-studied HLA-B-restricted epitopes. The HLA type of each donor mattered for the analysis, because public TCR beta signatures pointed to carriage of CMV infection along with the matching HLA type. On the study overall, not on this receptor specifically: Cumulative frequency of public TCR beta family members discriminated carriers of CMV infection plus the relevant HLA type in this cohort and an independent 352-donor cohort. In the ex vivo response, HLA-C-restricted CMV-specific TCR beta clonotypes were dominant, and in two of eight donors the single most frequent clonotype came from this HLA-C-restricted group.

The sequencing machine was an Illumina HiSeq 1500. TCRdb redid the processing of the public reads, applying fastp at Q25 and MiXCR, and retained in-frame beta chains. Records with the same CDR3 protein are collapsed into one entry carrying the most frequent genes and DNA. The sample table shows 570,000 or so distinct CDR3 sequences, and about 40% are seen once. The ten largest clones represent 48% of the sample. The germline V gene yields ENHRY for CDR1 and SYGVKD for CDR2. CDR3 length: 15 amino acids, cysteine to phenylalanine. Solely the CDR3 DNA is kept, with 45 bases framed from the first base. Compared with germline, V lacks 1 base and J lacks 9 bases; bases without a gene match: 6. In the paper's terms, the treatment or condition label means: in vitro stimulation with specific CMV peptide epitopes to enrich CMV-specific T cells. This clonotype was detected only a few times. Its antigen remains undetermined. No base-level quality is on record; no much larger clone is a single base apart.

Sequenced material: cultured PBMCs, taken from culture after CMV antigen stimulation. The receptor comes from a human donor in good health (CMV status not recorded). Some clones in this sample may be carry-over from other donors' samples. This chain is built from TRBV10-3 and TRBJ1-6; 7 central bases correspond to TRBD1. CDR3 loop: CAISELGGNGSPLHF. The DNA reads as follows: TGTGCCATCAGTGAGTTAGGGGGCAACGGTTCACCCCTCCACTTT.